This T cell receptor beta chain emerged from a study of metastatic and nonmetastatic thyroid tumors. Across the study: Thyroid patients, malignant and benign, had repertoires compared across blood and tumor or nodule tissue.

Study observations and caveats: Significantly higher TCR beta diversity was reportedly seen in malignant thyroid tumors than benign nodules, in blood and tumor.

Patients underwent thyroid surgery, and none had received any treatment before it. About this clone itself: Its antigen remains unknown.

This CDR3 has 13 amino acids. Germline assignment: CDR1 LGHDT and CDR2 YNNKEL (reference sequence). Trimming took 7 bases from V and 5 from J; bases not matched to a gene: 6. In the original analysis: CDR3 was compared across clinicopathological groups, and the resulting differences were used to build a distant-metastasis classifier for papillary thyroid cancer. MiXCR reprocessed the PCR reads for TCRdb. For this entry, the V and J calls and clone size follow TCRdb and not the study's own pipeline. In the table there are thousands of clones, around 35% of which are singletons. This rearrangement joins TRBV3-1 to TRBJ2-5; 8 bases are shared with TRBD2. Source material: adjacent normal tissue. The TCR comes from a male donor with papillary thyroid cancer or a benign thyroid nodule (not recorded which). Some clones in this sample may be carry-over from other donors' samples. The CDR3 region has the DNA TGTGCCAGCACCGCGGGGGGCGGGGAGACCCAGTACTTC. Residues: CASTAGGGETQYF.